Listed here are 9 T cell receptor beta chains from one sample, sequenced in a study of somatic mutations in cytotoxic T cells in rheumatoid arthritis. The data were produced by immunoSEQ multiplex PCR, yet TCRdb's version contains in-frame clones alone and is incomplete. The repertoire includes under 25,000 clones, around 85% of them detected once, and roughly 6.9% sits in the top ten. Sequencing was done on a sample of CD8+ T cells sorted from blood. The receptors shown here come from a woman aged 40 to 50 with rheumatoid arthritis.

CDR3 residues: CASSITSGSIANEQFF. The CDR3 coding sequence is TGTGCCAGCAGCATAACTAGCGGGTCGATCGCCAATGAGCAGTTCTTC. The V and J genes are TRBV7-9 and TRBJ2-1, with 9 bases matching TRBD2. The V segment lost 5 bases and the J segment 6 bases; nucleotides outside the gene matches: 11. From germline, CDR1 is SEHNR and CDR2 FQNEAQ (reference sequence). The length of the CDR3 is 16 residues.

V is TRBV7-8 and J is TRBJ2-3; TRBD2 matches 10 bases. Germline assignment: CDR1 SGHVS and CDR2 FQNEAQ. This CDR3 comprises 15 residues. Unmatched junction bases numbered 5, after V lost 5 bases and J lost 3 bases. In nucleotides, the CDR3 is TGTGCCAGCAGCCGAGCGGGGGGGCCAACAGATACGCAGTATTTT. Translating gives CASSRAGGPTDTQYF.

Remarks on this clone: This specimen includes other DNA sequences encoding the same CDR3. This rearrangement joins TRBV2 to TRBJ2-7; possible D gene TRBD2, 6 bases. The CDR3 length is 16 residues. Germline V gene sequence: CDR1 SNHLY, CDR2 FYNNEI. Trimming left V 2 bases short and J 0 bases short, with 14 bases between. CDR3: CASSERGGLFSYEQYF. The CDR3 DNA reads as TGTGCCAGCAGTGAAAGGGGAGGACTGTTCTCCTACGAGCAGTACTTC.

The gene calls are TRBV6-6 and TRBJ2-5, with TRBD2 matching over 7 bases. J gave up 2 bases and V 7 bases, and 10 bases lay outside the gene matches. CDR1 and CDR2 from the germline V gene are MNHNY and SVGAGI (reference sequence). The CDR3 runs to 15 residues. The CDR3 bases are TGTGCCAGCACGGAAGCGGGGAGTTATCAAGAGACCCAGTACTTC. This sequence encodes CASTEAGSYQETQYF.

The V and J genes are TRBV7-8 and TRBJ1-2; 8 bases line up with TRBD1. This CDR3 has 14 residues. After removal of 4 bases from V and 4 bases from J, the junction contained 5 bases not matched to a gene. The germline V gene encodes CDR1 SGHVS and CDR2 FQNEAQ. CDR3 DNA: TGTGCCAGCAGCTCCTACACAGGGGGCTATGGCTACACCTTC. Residues: CASSSYTGGYGYTF.

This sequence joins TRBV15 and TRBJ2-3; 7 nucleotides match TRBD2. The CDR3 totals 15 residues. Germline V gene lookup returns CDR1 LNHNV and CDR2 YYDKDF (reference sequence). Germline trimming cut 0 bases from V and 2 bases from J; bases unmatched to any gene: 2. DNA for the CDR3: TGTGCCACCAGCAGAGACGCGGGGGACACAGATACGCAGTATTTT. Its protein product is CATSRDAGDTDTQYF.

This chain connects TRBV6-5 to TRBJ2-7, with 9 bases lining up with TRBD1. The junction had 1 base not matched to a gene; V was cut back by 0 bases and J by 4 bases. Germline CDR1 and CDR2: MNHEY and SVGAGI. The CDR3 covers 14 residues. This CDR3 reads CASSYSDRGYEQYF. The DNA for the CDR3 is TGTGCCAGCAGTTACTCAGACAGGGGGTACGAGCAGTACTTC.

The V and J genes are TRBV5-1 and TRBJ2-7, with TRBD2 as a possible D gene (6 bases). The V end lost 0 bases, the J end lost 0 bases, and 16 bases lay between the germline ends. This CDR3 has 17 residues. Germline V gene sequence: CDR1 SGHRS, CDR2 YFSETQ. CDR3 in DNA: TGCGCCAGCAGCTTGGGGTGGGGGGAAATCTTCTCCTACGAGCAGTACTTC. As protein: CASSLGWGEIFSYEQYF. The complete variable domain, with remaining parts taken from reference TRBV5-1 and TRBJ2-7, reads KAGVTQTPRYLIKTRGQQVTLSCSPISGHRSVSWYQQTPGQGLQFLFEYFSETQRNKGNFPGRFSGRQFSNSRSEMNVSTLELGDSALYLCASSLGWGEIFSYEQYFGPGTRLTVT.

This clone was picked up one time. The CDR3 is CARGTGSQAFEQFF. CDR3 bases: TGTGCCAGGGGGACAGGGTCCCAAGCATTTGAGCAGTTCTTC. This chain joins TRBV2 and TRBJ2-1; TRBD1 matches 9 bases. This CDR3 is built from 14 residues. J lost 9 bases, V lost 9 bases, and 12 bases had no gene match. From germline, CDR1 is SNHLY and CDR2 FYNNEI.